Below, 20 T cell receptor beta chains from the same sample are listed, as sequenced in a study of blood T cell repertoires in COVID-19. Here immunoSEQ multiplex PCR was the method, and the copy in TCRdb shows in-frame clones only, minus some. This table holds about 200,000 clones, more than 75% found once. Sequenced material: peripheral blood. The receptors were sampled from a man older than 75 with acute or convalescent COVID-19.

This chain links TRBV28 with TRBJ1-5; D is possibly TRBD1 (6 bases). The CDR3 consists of 15 residues. The V end was cut by 7 bases, the J end by 2 bases, with 15 bases between. CDR1 is MDHEN and CDR2 is SYDVKM in the germline V gene. CDR3 bases: TGTGCCAGCAACCGGGGGGGCTCGGGCAATCAGCCCCAGCATTTT. Translated, it gives CASNRGGSGNQPQHF.

The chain carries TRBV6-5 and TRBJ2-1; 9 bases are shared with TRBD1. The CDR3 runs to 15 residues. V lost 6 bases, J lost 3 bases, and 6 bases stayed unmatched. Germline V gene sequence: CDR1 MNHEY, CDR2 SVGAGI. The CDR3 DNA sequence: TGTGCCAGCAGGACAGGGGGAAGCGGCTACAATGAGCAGTTCTTC. Translating it yields CASRTGGSGYNEQFF.

The rearrangement joins TRBV7-8 to TRBJ2-7, with 12 positions matching TRBD2. Germline trimming cut 10 bases from V and 3 bases from J; bases unmatched to any gene: 4. In germline, CDR1 is SGHVS, CDR2 FQNEAQ. The CDR3 covers 13 residues. CDR3 region: CAIRLAGDYEQYF. As DNA, the CDR3 is TGTGCCATCAGACTAGCGGGAGACTACGAGCAGTACTTC. The complete variable domain, with remaining parts taken from reference TRBV7-8 and TRBJ2-7, reads GAGVSQSPRYKVAKRGQDVALRCDPISGHVSLFWYQQALGQGPEFLTYFQNEAQLDKSGLPSDRFFAERPEGSVSTLKIQRTQQEDSAVYLCAIRLAGDYEQYFGPGTRLTVT.

The chain is built from TRBV25-1 and TRBJ1-2; no definite D call. Germline CDR1 MGHDK, CDR2 SYGVNS. Trimming cost V 4 bases and J 4 bases, with 13 bases left between them. CDR3 length: 14 amino acids. The CDR3 nucleotides are TGTGCCAGCAGTGCACCGGGTTCCGTCTATGGCTACACCTTC. This codes for CASSAPGSVYGYTF.

The CDR3 sequence is CASSLGRGGTEAFF. The CDR3 region has the DNA TGTGCCAGCAGCTTAGGACGGGGGGGAACTGAAGCTTTCTTT. The chain joins TRBV7-2 to TRBJ1-1, with D possibly being TRBD1 (5 bases). Germline V gene lookup returns CDR1 SGHTA and CDR2 FQGNSA. This CDR3 has 14 residues. V lost 1 base, J lost 5 bases, and 11 bases lay in between.

V and J are TRBV2 and TRBJ1-1; D perhaps matches TRBD1 (6 bases). The ends were cut back, 6 bases at V and 6 bases at J, with 14 bases in the middle. The CDR3 spans 13 residues. Germline V gene data show CDR1 as SNHLY and CDR2 as FYNNEI. The CDR3: CASSYREGSEAFF. For the CDR3, the DNA is TGTGCCAGCAGCTACAGGGAGGGTTCTGAAGCTTTCTTT.

This chain connects TRBV9 to TRBJ1-2; 9 bases map to TRBD1. V was pared by 0 bases and J by 7 bases, with 10 bases of the junction left unmatched. Germline V CDR1 and CDR2: SGDLS, YYNGEE. The CDR3 runs 16 residues. In DNA form, the CDR3 reads TGTGCCAGCAGCGTAGGGACAGGGGTATCCTCCAGTGGCTACACCTTC. Its protein product is CASSVGTGVSSSGYTF.

The chain recombines TRBV6-6 with TRBJ2-1; 10 positions match TRBD2. CDR3 length: 14 residues. Germline-derived CDR1 and CDR2 are MNHNY and SVGAGI (reference sequence). Trimming cost V 8 bases and J 8 bases; bases outside gene matches: 9. CDR3 sequence reads: CASRGASGSYEQFF. CDR3 nucleotide sequence: TGTGCCAGCCGAGGGGCTAGCGGGAGTTATGAGCAGTTCTTC.

The gene calls are TRBV9 and TRBJ2-6; 8 nucleotides match TRBD1. J was trimmed by 0 bases and V by 2 bases; bases with no gene match: 7. Germline V gives CDR1 SGDLS, CDR2 YYNGEE. This CDR3 is 18 amino acids long. Here the CDR3 DNA reads TGTGCCAGCAGCGTTCACAGACAGGGGCCCTCTGGGGCCAACGTCCTGACTTTC. Protein product: CASSVHRQGPSGANVLTF.

This clone was recorded a few times. The chain couples TRBV4-1 to TRBJ1-6; maybe TRBD1 (6 bases). CDR1 MGHRA and CDR2 YSYEKL come from the germline V gene. The CDR3 has 16 residues. V was shortened by 4 bases and J by 7 bases, with 17 bases between the two germline ends. CDR3 nucleotides: TGCGCCAGCAGCCTCCAACTACGGACAGAGAATTCACCCCTCCACTTT. Amino acids: CASSLQLRTENSPLHF.

Here the CDR3 DNA reads TGTGCCTTACTGGAGCAGGGGCCCAACTATGGCTACACCTTC. It yields the protein CALLEQGPNYGYTF. V usage is TRBV28 and J usage is TRBJ1-2; perhaps TRBD1 as D (6 bases). V was pared by 11 bases and J by 2 bases, with 18 bases between. Germline V gene lookup returns CDR1 MDHEN and CDR2 SYDVKM. This CDR3 contains 14 residues.

V is TRBV19 and J is TRBJ2-3; D is undetermined. V lost 2 bases and J 5 bases, leaving 14 bases between the germline ends. Germline values: CDR1 LNHDA, CDR2 SQIVND (reference sequence). The CDR3 loop spans 15 amino acids. Here the CDR3 reads CASSINRGYQDTQYF. For the CDR3, the DNA is TGTGCCAGTAGTATAAATCGCGGCTATCAAGATACGCAGTATTTT.

The CDR3 coding sequence is TGTGCCAGCAGCTTATCCGACAGGGTCGCATCCTACGAGCAGTACTTC. This gives the protein CASSLSDRVASYEQYF. J is TRBJ2-7 and V is TRBV11-2; 7 bases fit TRBD1. V gave up 2 bases and J gave up 1 base; unmatched junction bases: 8. CDR3 length: 16 amino acids. Germline V lookup: CDR1 SGHAT, CDR2 FQNNGV.

The chain is built from TRBV5-1 and TRBJ1-5, with D possibly being TRBD1 (5 bases). Trimming stripped 3 bases from V and 0 bases from J, with 10 bases between. This CDR3 contains 15 residues. The germline CDR1 and CDR2 sequences are SGHRS and YFSETQ. The CDR3 DNA sequence: TGCGCCAGCAGCTCTACAGGTTATAGCAATCAGCCCCAGCATTTT. Its protein is CASSSTGYSNQPQHF.

V usage is TRBV7-6 and J usage is TRBJ2-2, with 11 bases identical to TRBD1. The CDR3 spans 16 residues. Germline CDR1 and CDR2: SGHVS and FNYEAQ. Trimming at V came to 3 bases and at J to 6 bases, leaving 6 bases not matched to a gene. CDR3 bases: TGTGCCAGCAGCTTTAGGACAGGGGGCTCCCCCGGGGAGCTGTTTTTT. Its translation: CASSFRTGGSPGELFF.

The rearrangement uses TRBV6-1 and TRBJ1-3; D is unresolved. In germline, CDR1 is MNHNS, CDR2 SASEGT. This CDR3 is 13 amino acids long. Deletions cut 2 bases from V and 4 bases from J, with 6 bases between. The CDR3 DNA sequence: TGTGCCAGCAGTGAAACGGTGGGAAACACCATATATTTT. Translated, it gives CASSETVGNTIYF.

The rearrangement uses TRBV14 and TRBJ1-1, with D perhaps TRBD1 (5 bases). There are 13 residues in the CDR3. The V end was cut by 1 base, the J end by 4 bases, with 7 bases between. Per germline, CDR1 SGHDN and CDR2 FVKESK. CDR3 protein: CASSQAQGTEAFF. The CDR3 DNA sequence: TGTGCCAGCAGCCAAGCCCAGGGCACTGAAGCTTTCTTT.

The V call is TRBV4-3, the J call TRBJ1-6, with D maybe TRBD1 (5 bases). Trimming pared 5 bases from V and 5 bases from J, leaving 16 bases between. The CDR3 consists of 16 residues. CDR1 and CDR2 (germline): LGHNA, YSLEER. The CDR3 here is CASSSSPDSDNSPLHF. In DNA, the CDR3 is TGCGCCAGCAGCTCCTCCCCCGACAGCGATAATTCACCCCTCCACTTT.

The chain carries TRBV7-8 and TRBJ2-7; perhaps TRBD1 as D (5 bases). V was trimmed by 1 base and J by 3 bases, leaving 22 bases between them. CDR1 and CDR2 from the germline V gene are SGHVS and FQNEAQ. The CDR3 loop spans 18 amino acids. This chain's CDR3 is CASSLGVGGDRINYEQYF. The CDR3 DNA reads TGTGCCAGCAGCTTAGGGGTCGGTGGCGACAGAATAAACTACGAGCAGTACTTC.

The chain links TRBV11-3 to TRBJ2-1; 7 nucleotides line up with TRBD1. This CDR3 is built from 14 residues. Losses at the gene ends were 4 bases for V and 6 bases for J; bases not matched to a gene: 6. CDR1 and CDR2 from the germline V gene are SGHNT and YENEEA. The CDR3 is CASSSWGQSNEQFF. Here the CDR3 DNA reads TGTGCCAGCAGCTCATGGGGACAGTCCAATGAGCAGTTCTTC.